These 5 T cell receptor beta chains came from one sample sequenced in a study of cytomegalovirus exposure and HLA in healthy donors. PCR amplification relied on 60 Vbeta primers (plus 13 Jbeta primers). The table came from immunoSEQ multiplex PCR; TCRdb's copy has only in-frame clones and leaves some out. The data hold 90,000 to 100,000 clones, with about 81% observed a single time. Sequencing was performed on PBMCs. The receptors stem from a middle-aged man in good health and CMV-seronegative.

This clone was counted a few times. The rearrangement joins TRBV11-2 to TRBJ1-5; D not certain. The CDR3 has 15 amino acids. CDR1 is SGHAT, CDR2 FQNNGV, per germline. Between the trimmed V and J ends, which lost 1 base and 2 bases, there was a span of 9 bases. CDR3 bases: TGTGCCAGCAGCTTAGCCCCGGGTGGCAATCAGCCCCAGCATTTT. This gives the protein CASSLAPGGNQPQHF.

This clone was picked up a small number of times. The chain carries TRBV7-7 and TRBJ2-1, with no clear D. Trimming took off 1 base at V and 6 bases at J, with 7 bases between the two ends. There are 13 residues in the CDR3. Germline V lookup: CDR1 SSHAT, CDR2 FNYEAQ (reference sequence). This chain's CDR3 is CASSLGGVNEQFF. The CDR3 region has the DNA TGTGCCAGCAGCTTAGGTGGAGTCAATGAGCAGTTCTTC.

This clone was detected only once. DNA of the CDR3: TGTGCCAGCAGTTACTCGGGGGCTGAGAACACTGAAGCTTTCTTT. This sequence encodes CASSYSGAENTEAFF. The chain employs TRBV6-6 and TRBJ1-1; TRBD1 might be the D (6 bases). Trimming took 0 bases from V and 1 from J, leaving 9 bases between them. CDR3 length equals 15 residues. Per the germline V gene, CDR1 is MNHNY and CDR2 is SVGAGI (reference sequence).

The J gene is TRBJ2-3, the V gene TRBV10-1; D not resolved. Germline V gene data show CDR1 as WNHNN and CDR2 as SYGVQD (reference sequence). The CDR3 extends over 11 amino acids. The V gene lost 3 bases and the J gene lost 6 bases, with 4 bases spanning the gap. The CDR3 bases are TGCGCCAGCAGTGACCCTGATACGCAGTATTTT. Protein sequence: CASSDPDTQYF.

In its sample, this clone was seen a few times. The chain links TRBV5-5 to TRBJ2-7, with 8 bases lining up with TRBD2. V was clipped by 5 bases and J by 5 bases; unmatched bases: 6. This CDR3 spans 13 amino acids. The germline V gene encodes CDR1 SGHKS and CDR2 YYEKEE (reference sequence). The chain's CDR3 is CASSYPRGDEQYF. CDR3 DNA: TGTGCCAGCAGTTACCCGCGGGGGGACGAGCAGTACTTC.